The sample holds many counts of the clone carrying this T cell receptor (beta chain). V was clipped by 7 bases and J by 4 bases; unmatched bases: 8. The germline V gene has CDR1 MNHNS and CDR2 SASEGT. The CDR3 has 14 residues. The sample is drawn from a study of metastatic and nonmetastatic thyroid tumors. Patients were all untreated before their thyroid surgery. TCRdb re-called the PCR reads through MiXCR. This table has over 15,000 clones, 16% appearing once. Sample: blood. V gene TRBV6-1 combines with J gene TRBJ1-1, with 8 bases identical to TRBD1. This clonotype was sampled from a male donor with papillary thyroid cancer or a benign thyroid nodule (not recorded which). Some clones in this sample may be carry-over from other donors' samples. The CDR3 coding sequence is TGTGCCAGCATTCGACAGGGGAAGGGCACTGAAGCTTTCTTT. This gives the protein CASIRQGKGTEAFF.